A selection of T cell receptor beta chains follows, all from one sample in a study of T cell repertoires in cytomegalovirus infection. One entry per CDR3 protein results from TCRdb running MiXCR on the reads. The sample consists of 490,000 or so distinct CDR3 sequences, about 11% of them appearing once. The sequenced sample consisted of PBMCs. The receptors originated from a human donor in good health (CMV status not recorded). Some clones in this sample may be carry-over from other donors' samples. The CDR3 runs from the conserved cysteine through the conserved F or W. A D gene is named only where the DNA matches it firmly. Size is stated for part of the rows, as once, few or many counts, or as a class when the clone is expanded.

cdr3_aa cdr3_nt d_call clone_size j_call v_call cdr3_length
CASSPPGGWKETQYF TGTGCCAGCAGTCCCCCGGGGGGGTGGAAAGAGACCCAGTACTTC TRBD2 many TRBJ2-5 TRBV28 15
CASSYLQGSFSSYEQYF TGTGCCAGCAGTTACCTACAGGGATCCTTCAGCTCCTACGAGCAGTACTTC NA many TRBJ2-7 TRBV6-2/TRBV6-3 17
CASSLLGTVAYEQYF TGTGCCAGCAGCCTTCTTGGGACGGTTGCCTACGAGCAGTACTTC NA NA TRBJ2-7 TRBV14 15
CASSSPGHRTPYEQYF TGTGCCAGCAGTTCTCCGGGACACCGCACCCCCTACGAGCAGTACTTC NA many TRBJ2-7 TRBV28 16
CASSSRQDYNSPLHF TGTGCCAGTAGTTCAAGACAGGATTATAATTCACCCCTCCACTTT NA NA TRBJ1-6 TRBV19 15
CASSLSGGTGDTQYF TGTGCCAGCAGCCTTAGCGGGGGAACCGGAGATACGCAGTATTTT TRBD2 many TRBJ2-3 TRBV6-4 15
CASSYPSQGPGANVLTF TGTGCCAGCAGTTACCCATCTCAGGGCCCTGGGGCCAACGTCCTGACTTTC NA few TRBJ2-6 TRBV6-5 17
CASSPIGQGTNYGYTF TGTGCCAGCAGTCCTATCGGACAGGGGACTAACTATGGCTACACCTTC TRBD1 many TRBJ1-2 TRBV7-2 16
CATGNGNEKLFF TGTGCCACCGGAAACGGCAATGAAAAACTGTTTTTT NA many TRBJ1-4 TRBV10-3 12
CSADGQNQETQYF TGCAGTGCTGATGGACAGAACCAAGAGACCCAGTACTTC NA few TRBJ2-5 TRBV20-1 13
CASGRRGRGSGELFF TGTGCCAGCGGCCGAAGGGGGCGTGGGTCCGGGGAGCTGTTTTTT TRBD1 many TRBJ2-2 TRBV6-1 15
CASSLVDHRDKTEKLFF TGTGCCAGCAGCTTAGTGGACCACAGGGATAAGACTGAAAAACTGTTTTTT NA few TRBJ1-4 TRBV11-2 17
CASSLDGSTEAFF TGTGCCAGCAGCTTGGACGGAAGCACTGAAGCTTTCTTT NA many TRBJ1-1 TRBV11-2 13
CASKLRVGFGTDTQYF TGTGCCAGCAAGTTGAGGGTCGGCTTCGGCACAGATACGCAGTATTTT NA many TRBJ2-3 TRBV7-6 16
CASSQTVTGELFF TGTGCCAGCAGCCAAACGGTCACCGGGGAGCTGTTTTTT NA NA TRBJ2-2 TRBV3-1 13
CASSYLAIGGDTQYF TGTGCCAGCAGTTACTTAGCTATTGGGGGAGATACGCAGTATTTT NA few TRBJ2-3 TRBV6-6 15
CATYGYTTPGELFF TGTGCCACCTATGGCTATACGACACCCGGGGAGCTGTTTTTT NA NA TRBJ2-2 TRBV28 14
CAISEGTGGQPQHF TGTGCCATCAGTGAGGGGACAGGGGGACAGCCCCAGCATTTT TRBD1 many TRBJ1-5 TRBV10-3 14
CASSAWGQGELYGYTF TGTGCCAGTAGCGCCTGGGGACAGGGTGAACTCTATGGCTACACCTTC TRBD1 few TRBJ1-2 TRBV19 16
CASSEEDGYTF TGTGCCAGCAGTGAAGAGGACGGCTACACCTTC NA NA TRBJ1-2 TRBV2 11
CASSFKGHNYEQYF TGTGCCAGCAGCTTCAAAGGACATAACTACGAGCAGTACTTC NA many TRBJ2-7 TRBV7-6 14
CASSLGPKTYEQYF TGTGCCAGCAGCTTGGGCCCGAAAACCTACGAGCAGTACTTC NA few TRBJ2-7 TRBV7-6 14
CSANLFGQYSNQPQHF TGCAGTGCTAACTTATTTGGACAGTATAGCAATCAGCCCCAGCATTTT NA NA TRBJ1-5 TRBV20-1 16
CASSETGTGYTF TGTGCCAGCAGTGAGACAGGAACTGGCTACACCTTC NA NA TRBJ1-2 TRBV6-6 12
CASSRTTGQRNTEAFF TGTGCCAGTAGTAGAACCACAGGACAACGCAACACTGAAGCTTTCTTT NA many TRBJ1-1 TRBV19 16
CASSPPDRSYYEQYF TGCGCCAGCAGTCCACCGGACAGGAGCTACTACGAGCAGTACTTC TRBD1 many TRBJ2-7 TRBV23-1 15
CAIRGDEGDYGYTF TGTGCCATCAGGGGGGATGAGGGAGACTATGGCTACACCTTC NA many TRBJ1-2 TRBV10-3 14
CASSLIDRGANTEAFF TGTGCCAGCAGTTTAATCGACAGGGGCGCTAACACTGAAGCTTTCTTT TRBD1 NA TRBJ1-1 TRBV12-3/TRBV12-4 16
CASSYSGERSSYEQYF TGTGCCAGCAGTTACTCGGGGGAGAGAAGCTCCTACGAGCAGTACTTC NA many TRBJ2-7 TRBV6-2/TRBV6-3 16
CASSSDRGIRSNQPQHF TGTGCCAGCAGTTCGGACAGGGGAATTCGCAGCAATCAGCCCCAGCATTTT TRBD1 NA TRBJ1-5 TRBV6-5 17
CASRPQGSYEQYF TGTGCCAGCCGACCCCAGGGATCCTACGAGCAGTACTTC NA NA TRBJ2-7 TRBV19 13
CASSQDREKLFF TGTGCCAGCAGCCAAGATCGGGAAAAACTGTTTTTT NA few TRBJ1-4 TRBV14 12
CSARVNLEQTQYF TGCAGTGCTAGAGTTAATCTAGAGCAGACCCAGTACTTC NA NA TRBJ2-5 TRBV20-1 13
CATSRAAGGPLHF TGTGCCACCAGCAGGGCGGCGGGCGGGCCCCTCCACTTT NA NA TRBJ1-6 TRBV15 13
CASSQDLYEMGSPLHF TGTGCCAGCAGCCAAGATCTGTACGAAATGGGTTCACCCCTCCACTTT NA many TRBJ1-6 TRBV4-2 16
CASSPGQHSTNEKLFF TGCGCCAGCAGCCCGGGACAGCATTCAACTAATGAAAAACTGTTTTTT TRBD1 few TRBJ1-4 TRBV5-1 16
CASSFQGLKEKLFF TGTGCCAGCAGTTTCCAGGGTTTGAAGGAAAAACTGTTTTTT NA NA TRBJ1-4 TRBV12-3/TRBV12-4 14
CASSPMGVGGGELFF TGTGCCAGCAGCCCTATGGGGGTCGGGGGGGGGGAGCTGTTTTTT TRBD2 many TRBJ2-2 TRBV7-2 15
CASALDSPYEQYF TGCGCCAGCGCCCTGGACAGTCCCTACGAGCAGTACTTC NA NA TRBJ2-7 TRBV5-1 13
CASSGGGRAHEQYF TGTGCCAGCAGTGGGGGCGGGAGGGCCCACGAGCAGTACTTC TRBD2 many TRBJ2-7 TRBV28 14
CASSYGTGPAVTEAFF TGTGCCAGTAGTTACGGGACAGGGCCCGCGGTAACTGAAGCTTTCTTT TRBD1 NA TRBJ1-1 TRBV19 16
CASSPGQKNIQYF TGTGCCAGCAGTCCGGGACAGAAAAACATTCAGTACTTC TRBD1 few TRBJ2-4 TRBV28 13
CASSLDGGRDQPQHF TGTGCCAGCAGCTTAGACGGGGGCAGAGATCAGCCCCAGCATTTT NA many TRBJ1-5 TRBV7-9 15
CASSQGPTGLKNIQYF TGTGCCAGCAGCCAAGGACCAACAGGGTTGAAAAACATTCAGTACTTC NA many TRBJ2-4 TRBV7-8 16
CSARSSTEGETQYF TGCAGTGCTAGATCGTCGACAGAAGGAGAGACCCAGTACTTC NA few TRBJ2-5 TRBV20-1 14
CSATGTPTYEQYF TGCAGTGCTACCGGGACCCCCACATACGAGCAGTACTTC NA few TRBJ2-7 TRBV20-1 13
CSAGGGRGQETQYF TGCAGTGCTGGAGGGGGTCGGGGCCAAGAGACCCAGTACTTC NA NA TRBJ2-5 TRBV20-1 14
CASSPRQGRQTQYF TGTGCCAGCAGCCCGAGACAGGGGAGGCAGACCCAGTACTTC TRBD1 many TRBJ2-5 TRBV7-2 14
CASRLNQGEQETQYF TGTGCCAGCAGACTTAACCAGGGGGAACAAGAGACCCAGTACTTC TRBD1 NA TRBJ2-5 TRBV5-4 15